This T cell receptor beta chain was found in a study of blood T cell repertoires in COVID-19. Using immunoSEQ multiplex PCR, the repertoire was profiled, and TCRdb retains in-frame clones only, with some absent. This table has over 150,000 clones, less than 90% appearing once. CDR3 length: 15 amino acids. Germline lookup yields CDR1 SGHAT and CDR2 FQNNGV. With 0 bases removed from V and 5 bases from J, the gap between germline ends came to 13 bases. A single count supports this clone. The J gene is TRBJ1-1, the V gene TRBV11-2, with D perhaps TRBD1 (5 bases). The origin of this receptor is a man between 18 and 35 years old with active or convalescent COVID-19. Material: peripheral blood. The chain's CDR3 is CASSLEGAVGTEAFF. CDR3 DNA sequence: TGTGCCAGCAGCTTAGAAGGGGCAGTAGGAACTGAAGCTTTCTTT.